These 25 T cell receptor beta chains were sequenced from one sample in a study of identical twins. TCRdb processed the 5' RACE reads anew with MiXCR; each CDR3 protein has one entry. Among 640,000 or so distinct CDR3 sequences listed, less than 7% were seen once. Source material: naive T cells sorted from blood. The receptor set was obtained from a man between 18 and 35 years old in good health.

The table lists this clonotype with many counts. The chain combines TRBV24-1 with TRBJ2-1; no clear D. V was cut by 3 bases and J by 8 bases, with 19 bases left in between. Germline loops: CDR1 KGHDR, CDR2 SFDVKD. CDR3 length: 16 amino acids. This chain's CDR3 is CATSDPTRLALDEQFF. The CDR3 DNA follows: TGTGCCACCAGTGATCCTACCAGACTGGCTTTGGATGAGCAGTTCTTC.

The J gene is TRBJ2-1, the V gene TRBV20-1, with 7 bases that match TRBD2. Germline V gene lookup returns CDR1 DFQATT and CDR2 SNEGSKA (reference sequence). CDR3 length equals 13 residues. The V and J ends lost 4 bases and 6 bases, in that order; junction bases with no gene match: 6. In nucleotides, the CDR3 is TGCAGTGCTAACCCTAGCGGCAGCAATGAGCAGTTCTTC. It yields the protein CSANPSGSNEQFF.

A note on this clonotype: Relative to the germline gene, one junction end is altered; a read error may explain this. The chain is built from TRBV7-8 and TRBJ2-3, with no clear D. This CDR3 comprises 13 residues. Germline CDR1 is SGHVS and CDR2 is FQNEAQ. CDR3 nucleotide sequence: TGTGCCAGCAGTTTAGCATTCACAGATACGCAGTATTTT. It codes for CASSLAFTDTQYF.

This clonotype was observed many times. The rearrangement joins TRBV10-3 to TRBJ2-7; D gene ambiguous. V lost 3 bases and J 0 bases, leaving 12 bases between the germline ends. Germline assignment: CDR1 ENHRY and CDR2 SYGVKD. This CDR3 has 15 residues. CDR3 nucleotide sequence: TGTGCCATCAGTGAAAGGAATAAGGGCTCCTACGAGCAGTACGTC. Translating gives CAISERNKGSYEQYV.

This clonotype was detected only a few times. This rearrangement joins TRBV7-6 to TRBJ2-1; D possibly corresponds to TRBD2 (5 bases). Germline V lookup: CDR1 SGHVS, CDR2 FNYEAQ. V lost 1 base and J lost 0, with 22 bases in between. The length of the CDR3 is 20 residues. The CDR3 sequence: CASSLDRGGSVQSSYNEQFF. In DNA form, the CDR3 reads TGTGCCAGCAGCTTAGATCGGGGTGGGAGTGTCCAAAGCTCCTACAATGAGCAGTTCTTC.

Many counts were recorded for this clonotype. This sequence joins TRBV18 and TRBJ1-5; no firm D call. The V end was cut by 2 bases, the J end by 0 bases, with 8 bases between. This CDR3 region has 15 residues. The germline V gene encodes CDR1 KGHSH and CDR2 LQKENI. The CDR3 here is CASSPETDSNQPQHF. The CDR3 DNA follows: TGTGCCAGCTCACCAGAGACGGATAGCAATCAGCCCCAGCATTTT. Full variable domain (outside the CDR3, taken from reference TRBV18 and TRBJ1-5): NAGVMQNPRHLVRRRGQEARLRCSPMKGHSHVYWYRQLPEEGLKFMVYLQKENIIDESGMPKERFSAEFPKEGPSILRIQQVVRGDSAAYFCASSPETDSNQPQHFGDGTRLSIL.

This clonotype has a count of ten or more. V gene TRBV6-5 combines with J gene TRBJ2-7; the D gene is possibly TRBD2 (5 bases). V was shortened by 7 bases and J by 10 bases, with 17 bases between the two germline ends. The CDR3 length is 12 residues. Per germline, CDR1 MNHEY and CDR2 SVGAGI. Here the CDR3 DNA reads TGTGCCAGCATTGGCCCGGGAAGCATACAGTACTTC. Amino acids: CASIGPGSIQYF.

In this sample, this clonotype turned up many times. V is TRBV24-1 and J is TRBJ1-1; a weak D match, TRBD1 (5 bases). CDR1 is KGHDR and CDR2 is SFDVKD in the germline V gene. V shed 3 bases and J shed 1 base, with 11 bases lying between them. This CDR3 spans 15 amino acids. The CDR3 DNA is TGTGCCACCAGTGATGGGACGGTGGGGAACACTGAAGCTTTCTTT. Translating gives CATSDGTVGNTEAFF.

J is TRBJ2-5 and V is TRBV20-1; perhaps TRBD2 as D (5 bases). The CDR3 is 18 residues long. Germline CDR1 and CDR2: DFQATT and SNEGSKA (reference sequence). The V end lost 0 bases, the J end lost 1 base, and 21 bases lay between the germline ends. The CDR3 reads CSARDRGWASRSQETQYF. The CDR3 DNA reads as TGCAGTGCTAGAGATCGGGGATGGGCCTCCCGGTCCCAAGAGACCCAGTACTTC.

This clonotype was observed many times. The chain carries TRBV4-3 and TRBJ2-5; 13 bases align to TRBD2. The CDR3 extends over 16 amino acids. V was pared by 5 bases and J by 3 bases, with 6 bases of the junction left unmatched. CDR1 LGHNA and CDR2 YSLEER come from the germline V gene. The CDR3 DNA sequence: TGCGCCAGCAGCGCCTGGACTAGCGGGAGTGAAGAGACCCAGTACTTC. This encodes CASSAWTSGSEETQYF.

The V call is TRBV6-1, the J call TRBJ1-6; no firm D call. From germline, CDR1 is MNHNS and CDR2 SASEGT. CDR3 size: 15 residues. V was cut by 8 bases and J by 1 base, with 12 bases left in between. The CDR3 DNA sequence: TGTGCCAGCGGACGGGAGGAATCCTATAATTCACCCCTCCACTTT. Translation gives CASGREESYNSPLHF.

A remark on this clonotype: Possible read error: a much larger clone is one base away. J is TRBJ2-7 and V is TRBV15, with a tentative D call TRBD1 (6 bases). Germline CDR1 LNHNV, CDR2 YYDKDF (reference sequence). The CDR3 is 14 residues long. For the CDR3, the DNA is TGTGCCACCAGCAGGGACTCAGGGACATACGTGCAGTACGTC. Residues: CATSRDSGTYVQYV.

This clonotype has at least ten counts. The rearrangement joins TRBV4-3 to TRBJ1-1; a possible D gene is TRBD1 (6 bases). Trimming took 2 bases from V and 1 from J, leaving 11 bases between them. Per the germline V gene, CDR1 is LGHNA and CDR2 is YSLEER. The CDR3 runs to 15 residues. Here the CDR3 DNA reads TGCGCCAGCAGCCAATTTTCGGACAGGAACACTGAAGCTTTCTTT. Its protein product is CASSQFSDRNTEAFF.

This clonotype occurred a few times. This sequence joins TRBV10-3 and TRBJ2-7, with TRBD2 as a possible D gene (6 bases). The V end lost 8 bases, the J end lost 0 bases, and 11 bases lay between the germline ends. The CDR3 is made up of 13 amino acids. Germline V lookup: CDR1 ENHRY, CDR2 SYGVKD. The chain's CDR3 is CAILVSGSYEQYF. In DNA form, the CDR3 reads TGTGCCATCTTGGTTAGCGGCTCCTACGAGCAGTACTTC.

J is TRBJ2-3 and V is TRBV20-1; 7 nucleotides agree with TRBD2. This CDR3 contains 16 residues. V lost 4 bases and J lost 3; bases outside the gene matches: 13. Germline assignment: CDR1 DFQATT and CDR2 SNEGSKA (reference sequence). CDR3: CSATPPGLFRTDTQYF. The CDR3 DNA reads TGCAGTGCTACCCCCCCGGGACTATTTCGGACAGATACGCAGTATTTT.

This clonotype was observed many times. The chain recombines TRBV7-6 with TRBJ2-7; D perhaps matches TRBD2 (6 bases). Germline V gene sequence: CDR1 SGHVS, CDR2 FNYEAQ. The length of the CDR3 is 15 residues. Between the trimmed V and J ends, which lost 0 bases and 6 bases, there was a span of 15 bases. The CDR3 DNA reads TGTGCCAGCAGCTTAGCGGCGCTAGCGTTGGGCGAGCAGTACTTC. This encodes CASSLAALALGEQYF.

This clonotype came up a few times. CDR3 nucleotide sequence: TGCGCCAGCAGCTCTTACAGGGGGGTCGCAGATACGCAGTATTTT. Its protein is CASSSYRGVADTQYF. The chain joins TRBV5-1 to TRBJ2-3; 8 bases line up with TRBD1. The CDR3 is made up of 15 amino acids. V was pared by 3 bases and J by 4 bases, with 7 bases of the junction left unmatched. Germline loops: CDR1 SGHRS, CDR2 YFSETQ.

The rearrangement uses TRBV10-1 and TRBJ2-5; D possibly uses TRBD1 or TRBD2 (5 bases each). Germline assignment: CDR1 WNHNN and CDR2 SYGVQD (reference sequence). The CDR3 has 14 amino acids. The V end was cut by 9 bases, the J end by 4 bases, with 18 bases between. CDR3 sequence (DNA): TGCGCCAGGGGGGAGCACTGTTTAACAGAGACCCAGTACTTC. It yields the protein CARGEHCLTETQYF.

The chain joins TRBV11-2 to TRBJ2-2; 10 bases fit TRBD2. This CDR3 is 18 amino acids long. Germline V CDR1 and CDR2: SGHAT, FQNNGV. Unmatched junction bases numbered 6, after V lost 2 bases and J lost 0 bases. CDR3 coding DNA: TGTGCCAGCAGCTTATGGGTCACTAGCGGGGCGAACACCGGGGAGCTGTTTTTT. It translates to CASSLWVTSGANTGELFF.

This clonotype showed up many times. J is TRBJ2-5 and V is TRBV27; 8 bases fit TRBD1. Germline trimming cut 4 bases from V and 3 bases from J; bases unmatched to any gene: 7. This CDR3 contains 15 residues. CDR1 MNHEY and CDR2 SMNVEV come from the germline V gene (reference sequence). In DNA form, the CDR3 reads TGTGCCAGCAGTTCCTTACAGGGGGTGGAAGAGACCCAGTACTTC. Its translation is CASSSLQGVEETQYF.

This clonotype appeared many times. The V and J genes are TRBV28 and TRBJ2-1; D gene uncertain. The ends were cut back, 3 bases at V and 0 bases at J, with 15 bases in the middle. Per germline, CDR1 MDHEN and CDR2 SYDVKM. The CDR3 has 17 amino acids. This CDR3 reads CASSFPAVAVSYNEQFF. CDR3 coding DNA: TGTGCCAGCAGTTTTCCGGCGGTGGCTGTCTCCTACAATGAGCAGTTCTTC.

This clonotype was seen repeatedly, ten times or more. The J gene is TRBJ2-7, the V gene TRBV20-1, with 8 bases matching TRBD2. The trim removed 0 bases at V and 4 bases at J, leaving 17 bases unmatched. Germline V gene lookup returns CDR1 DFQATT and CDR2 SNEGSKA (reference sequence). The CDR3 consists of 18 residues. In DNA form, the CDR3 reads TGCAGTGCTAGAGATATCGCGCTAGCGGGCCACTCTACTTACGAGCAGTACTTC. Encoded protein: CSARDIALAGHSTYEQYF.

This clonotype was seen only a few times. V and J are TRBV15 and TRBJ2-7; D may match TRBD1 or TRBD2 (5 bases each). CDR3 size: 15 residues. Trimming cost V 3 bases and J 4 bases, with 16 bases left between them. Germline V lookup: CDR1 LNHNV, CDR2 YYDKDF (reference sequence). This chain's CDR3 is CATSRRRDEKYEQYF. Written as DNA, the CDR3 is TGTGCCACCAGCAGGCGCCGGGACGAAAAATACGAGCAGTACTTC. The variable domain in full, with the rest retrieved from reference TRBV15 and TRBJ2-7, is DAMVIQNPRYQVTQFGKPVTLSCSQTLNHNVMYWYQQKSSQAPKLLFHYYDKDFNNEADTPDNFQSRRPNTSFCFLDIRSPGLGDTAMYLCATSRRRDEKYEQYFGPGTRLTVT.

This clonotype was counted at least ten times. CDR3 DNA sequence: TGCGCCAGCAGCCAAGATGGGGCAGGGGGTGAAGCTTTCTTT. Translating it yields CASSQDGAGGEAFF. The chain uses TRBV4-3 and TRBJ1-1, with 7 bases aligning to TRBD1. The CDR3 has 14 residues. CDR1 LGHNA and CDR2 YSLEER come from the germline V gene. The trim removed 0 bases at V and 7 bases at J, leaving 5 bases unmatched.

The sample holds many counts of this clonotype. This chain uses TRBV12-3 or TRBV12-4 with TRBJ1-1; weak D call: TRBD1 (6 bases). This CDR3 spans 15 amino acids. Trimming took 4 bases from V and 3 from J, leaving 15 bases between them. The CDR3 is CASSWARGAYTEAFF. The CDR3 region has the DNA TGTGCCAGCAGTTGGGCCAGGGGTGCCTACACTGAAGCTTTCTTT.